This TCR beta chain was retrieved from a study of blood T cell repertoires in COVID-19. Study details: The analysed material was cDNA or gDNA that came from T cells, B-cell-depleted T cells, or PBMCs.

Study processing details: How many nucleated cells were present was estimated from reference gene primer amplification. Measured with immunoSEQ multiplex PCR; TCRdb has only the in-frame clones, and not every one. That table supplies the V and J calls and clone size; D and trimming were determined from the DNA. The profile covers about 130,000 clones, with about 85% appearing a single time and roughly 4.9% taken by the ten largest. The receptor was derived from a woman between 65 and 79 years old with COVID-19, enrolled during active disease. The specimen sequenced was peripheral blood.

CDR3 bases: TGTGCCTGGTCCTTGGGCCCAGGGGGCGGCTATGGCTACACCTTC. Translation: CAWSLGPGGGYGYTF. This chain connects TRBV30 to TRBJ1-2; 8 bases map to TRBD1. After removal of 5 bases from V and 4 bases from J, the junction contained 12 bases not matched to a gene. Germline values: CDR1 GTSNPN, CDR2 SVGIG (reference sequence). This CDR3 spans 15 amino acids.